This TCR beta chain stems from a study of shared clonotypes between healthy human individuals. The overall study: A few men and a couple of women, aged 18 to 49, were donors.

The CDR3 runs 15 residues. This clone has more than one count but fewer than ten. A read error is the likely source, as a far larger clone sits one nucleotide away. Generated by immunoSEQ multiplex PCR, the TCRdb table keeps only in-frame clones and is missing some. The sample lists under 600,000 clones, around 78% occurring once. The sequenced sample was PBMCs. The chain employs TRBV1 and TRBJ1-1; the table's D call of TRBD1 was not tested on the DNA. TRBV1 is flagged as a pseudogene. The receptor comes from a middle-aged woman in good health. Some clones in this sample may be carry-over from other donors' samples. The CDR3 bases are TGCACCAGCAGCCAAGAAGACAGGGAGAACACTGGAGCTTTCTTT. Its protein is CTSSQEDRENTGAFF.